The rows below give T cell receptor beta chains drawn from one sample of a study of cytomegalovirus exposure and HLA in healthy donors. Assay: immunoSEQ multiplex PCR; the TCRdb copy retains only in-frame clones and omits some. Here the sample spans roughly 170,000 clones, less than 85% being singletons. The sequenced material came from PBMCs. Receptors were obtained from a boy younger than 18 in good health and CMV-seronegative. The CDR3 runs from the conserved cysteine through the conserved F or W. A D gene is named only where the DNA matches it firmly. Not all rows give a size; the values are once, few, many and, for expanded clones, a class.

CDR3aa: CASSAFGLAGDTGELFF
CDR3nt: TGTGCCAGCAGCGCATTCGGACTAGCGGGGGACACCGGGGAGCTGTTTTTT
abundance: NA
j_gene: TRBJ2-2
v_gene: TRBV9
d_gene: TRBD2

CDR3aa: CASSLGDRAYNEQFF
CDR3nt: TGTGCCAGCAGCTTAGGGGACAGGGCTTACAATGAGCAGTTCTTC
abundance: NA
j_gene: TRBJ2-1
v_gene: TRBV7-6
d_gene: TRBD1

CDR3aa: CAWDRGGYEKLFF
CDR3nt: TGTGCCTGGGATAGGGGAGGGTACGAAAAACTGTTTTTT
abundance: NA
j_gene: TRBJ1-4
v_gene: TRBV30
d_gene: NA

CDR3aa: CASSPDRGGYTF
CDR3nt: TGCGCCAGCAGCCCCGACAGGGGTGGCTACACCTTC
abundance: NA
j_gene: TRBJ1-2
v_gene: TRBV5-1
d_gene: TRBD1

CDR3aa: CASSYSDRNYGYTF
CDR3nt: TGTGCCAGCAGTTATTCTGACAGGAACTATGGCTACACCTTC
abundance: NA
j_gene: TRBJ1-2
v_gene: TRBV6-5
d_gene: NA

CDR3aa: CASTDQPGGGYTF
CDR3nt: TGTGCCAGCACGGACCAACCGGGAGGGGGCTACACCTTC
abundance: NA
j_gene: TRBJ1-2
v_gene: TRBV6-6
d_gene: NA

CDR3aa: CASSFQPSGGTYEQYF
CDR3nt: TGCGCCAGCAGCTTTCAGCCTAGCGGGGGGACCTACGAGCAGTACTTC
abundance: NA
j_gene: TRBJ2-7
v_gene: TRBV5-1
d_gene: TRBD2

CDR3aa: CASSLERGAYEQYF
CDR3nt: TGTGCCAGCAGCTTAGAACGGGGAGCCTACGAGCAGTACTTC
abundance: NA
j_gene: TRBJ2-7
v_gene: TRBV11-2
d_gene: NA

CDR3aa: CASSVGGPTGTGITDTQYF
CDR3nt: TGTGCCAGCAGCGTAGGGGGTCCTACGGGGACAGGGATCACAGATACGCAGTATTTT
abundance: NA
j_gene: TRBJ2-3
v_gene: TRBV9
d_gene: TRBD1

CDR3aa: CASRGSGEKYYEQYF
CDR3nt: TGTGCCAGCAGGGGGAGCGGGGAAAAATATTACGAGCAGTACTTC
abundance: NA
j_gene: TRBJ2-7
v_gene: TRBV11-2
d_gene: TRBD2

CDR3aa: CASSSGTGVKRTEAFF
CDR3nt: TGTGCCAGCAGCTCCGGGACAGGGGTCAAGAGGACTGAAGCTTTCTTT
abundance: once
j_gene: TRBJ1-1
v_gene: TRBV11-2
d_gene: TRBD1

CDR3aa: CSVGGDNQPQHF
CDR3nt: TGCAGCGTTGGGGGGGACAATCAGCCCCAGCATTTT
abundance: NA
j_gene: TRBJ1-5
v_gene: TRBV29-1
d_gene: NA

CDR3aa: CASSPIWAGEGNVLTF
CDR3nt: TGTGCCAGCTCACCTATCTGGGCAGGGGAAGGCAACGTCCTGACTTTC
abundance: NA
j_gene: TRBJ2-6
v_gene: TRBV18
d_gene: NA

CDR3aa: CASSLTTGSNTEAFF
CDR3nt: TGCGCCAGCAGCTTAACGACAGGGTCGAACACTGAAGCTTTCTTT
abundance: NA
j_gene: TRBJ1-1
v_gene: TRBV4-1
d_gene: TRBD1

CDR3aa: CASSLRTDGYTF
CDR3nt: TGTGCCAGCAGCTTAAGGACAGATGGCTACACCTTC
abundance: once
j_gene: TRBJ1-2
v_gene: TRBV7-9
d_gene: NA

CDR3aa: CASSVEGRGLGETQYF
CDR3nt: TGTGCCAGCAGCGTAGAAGGCAGGGGGCTGGGAGAGACCCAGTACTTC
abundance: NA
j_gene: TRBJ2-5
v_gene: TRBV9
d_gene: TRBD1

CDR3aa: CASSQELAGGRNIQYF
CDR3nt: TGCGCCAGCAGCCAAGAATTAGCGGGAGGGCGGAACATTCAGTACTTC
abundance: NA
j_gene: TRBJ2-4
v_gene: TRBV4-3
d_gene: TRBD2

CDR3aa: CASSLGANPTEQYF
CDR3nt: TGCGCCAGCAGCTTGGGGGCAAATCCAACCGAGCAGTACTTC
abundance: NA
j_gene: TRBJ2-7
v_gene: TRBV5-1
d_gene: NA

CDR3aa: CASSLTMGRTTYEQYF
CDR3nt: TGTGCCAGCAGCCTTACAATGGGGCGGACGACCTACGAGCAGTACTTC
abundance: NA
j_gene: TRBJ2-7
v_gene: TRBV11-3
d_gene: NA

CDR3aa: CASSLGVVGGYTF
CDR3nt: TGTGCCAGCAGTTTAGGGGTCGTTGGTGGCTACACCTTC
abundance: few
j_gene: TRBJ1-2
v_gene: TRBV6-6
d_gene: NA

CDR3aa: CASSPPAAGYGYTF
CDR3nt: TGCGCCAGCAGCCCGCCGGCGGCTGGGTATGGCTACACCTTC
abundance: NA
j_gene: TRBJ1-2
v_gene: TRBV5-1
d_gene: NA

CDR3aa: CASSRDRGTGNNEQFF
CDR3nt: TGTGCCAGTAGTCGCGACAGGGGGACTGGAAACAATGAGCAGTTCTTC
abundance: NA
j_gene: TRBJ2-1
v_gene: TRBV19
d_gene: TRBD1

CDR3aa: CASSYSSGAPTYEQYF
CDR3nt: TGTGCCAGCAGTTACTCTAGCGGAGCCCCGACCTACGAGCAGTACTTC
abundance: NA
j_gene: TRBJ2-7
v_gene: TRBV6-5
d_gene: NA

CDR3aa: CASSSGTGMHQPQHF
CDR3nt: TGTGCCAGCAGCTCCGGGACAGGGATGCATCAGCCCCAGCATTTT
abundance: NA
j_gene: TRBJ1-5
v_gene: TRBV7-9
d_gene: TRBD1

CDR3aa: CASSFAGQGYEQYF
CDR3nt: TGCGCCAGCAGCTTCGCCGGACAGGGGTACGAGCAGTACTTC
abundance: NA
j_gene: TRBJ2-7
v_gene: TRBV5-1
d_gene: TRBD1

CDR3aa: CASRSYPTSNYGYTF
CDR3nt: TGTGCCAGCAGGAGTTACCCCACCTCTAACTATGGCTACACCTTC
abundance: NA
j_gene: TRBJ1-2
v_gene: TRBV6-4
d_gene: NA

CDR3aa: CASSLEVSSYNEQFF
CDR3nt: TGTGCCAGCAGCTTGGAAGTGAGCTCCTACAATGAGCAGTTCTTC
abundance: NA
j_gene: TRBJ2-1
v_gene: TRBV5-4
d_gene: NA

CDR3aa: CSASAGTDNTGELFF
CDR3nt: TGCAGCGCATCAGCCGGGACAGATAACACCGGGGAGCTGTTTTTT
abundance: few
j_gene: TRBJ2-2
v_gene: TRBV29-1
d_gene: TRBD1

CDR3aa: CASSLGDRGLVGNTIYF
CDR3nt: TGTGCCAGCAGCTTGGGGGACAGGGGGCTCGTTGGAAACACCATATATTTT
abundance: NA
j_gene: TRBJ1-3
v_gene: TRBV5-6
d_gene: TRBD1

CDR3aa: CASSETVSGTYEQYF
CDR3nt: TGTGCCAGCAGTGAAACGGTCAGCGGGACCTACGAGCAGTACTTC
abundance: NA
j_gene: TRBJ2-7
v_gene: TRBV6-1
d_gene: TRBD2

CDR3aa: CSVPGTGGGGANVLTF
CDR3nt: TGCAGCGTTCCCGGGACAGGGGGTGGGGGGGCCAACGTCCTGACTTTC
abundance: NA
j_gene: TRBJ2-6
v_gene: TRBV29-1
d_gene: TRBD1

CDR3aa: CASSLDAGGPQHF
CDR3nt: TGTGCCAGCAGCTTAGATGCAGGGGGTCCCCAGCATTTT
abundance: few
j_gene: TRBJ1-5
v_gene: TRBV11-3
d_gene: TRBD1

CDR3aa: CASSVQTGRLSF
CDR3nt: TGTGCCAGCAGCGTTCAGACAGGGCGGCTCTCCTTC
abundance: NA
j_gene: TRBJ1-2
v_gene: TRBV9
d_gene: TRBD1

CDR3aa: CASSLVRTSGYNEQFF
CDR3nt: TGTGCCAGCAGCTTGGTGAGGACTAGCGGTTACAATGAGCAGTTCTTC
abundance: NA
j_gene: TRBJ2-1
v_gene: TRBV7-8
d_gene: TRBD2

CDR3aa: CASIKTGKGTTEAFF
CDR3nt: TGTGCCAGCATAAAGACAGGGAAGGGTACCACTGAAGCTTTCTTT
abundance: few
j_gene: TRBJ1-1
v_gene: TRBV6-1
d_gene: TRBD1

CDR3aa: CASSRGQGYYEQYF
CDR3nt: TGTGCCAGCAGCCGGGGACAGGGGTACTACGAGCAGTACTTC
abundance: NA
j_gene: TRBJ2-7
v_gene: TRBV11-2
d_gene: TRBD1

CDR3aa: CAWSSGITSGMNTEAFF
CDR3nt: TGTGCCTGGAGCTCGGGAATTACGTCCGGCATGAACACTGAAGCTTTCTTT
abundance: NA
j_gene: TRBJ1-1
v_gene: TRBV30
d_gene: NA

CDR3aa: CASSSGRGGSPLHF
CDR3nt: TGTGCCAGCAGTTCCGGACGGGGGGGGTCACCCCTCCACTTT
abundance: NA
j_gene: TRBJ1-6
v_gene: TRBV6-5
d_gene: NA

CDR3aa: CASSTGTVLYEQYF
CDR3nt: TGTGCCAGCAGTACCGGGACAGTGTTATACGAGCAGTACTTC
abundance: NA
j_gene: TRBJ2-7
v_gene: TRBV7-8
d_gene: TRBD1

CDR3aa: CASSLRELNYGYTF
CDR3nt: TGTGCCAGCAGCCTCAGGGAACTCAACTATGGCTACACCTTC
abundance: NA
j_gene: TRBJ1-2
v_gene: TRBV11-2
d_gene: NA

CDR3aa: CASSLTVVTEAFF
CDR3nt: TGCGCCAGCAGCCTTACAGTCGTCACTGAAGCTTTCTTT
abundance: NA
j_gene: TRBJ1-1
v_gene: TRBV5-1
d_gene: NA

CDR3aa: CSVVGFTSEAFF
CDR3nt: TGCAGCGTTGTCGGGTTTACCTCTGAAGCTTTCTTT
abundance: NA
j_gene: TRBJ1-1
v_gene: TRBV29-1
d_gene: NA

CDR3aa: CASSYTGTGRYGYTF
CDR3nt: TGTGCCAGCAGTTATACCGGGACAGGGCGCTATGGCTACACCTTC
abundance: NA
j_gene: TRBJ1-2
v_gene: TRBV6-5
d_gene: TRBD1

CDR3aa: CASSDTRGLAGNYNEQFF
CDR3nt: TGTGCCAGCAGTGATACCAGGGGACTAGCGGGAAATTACAATGAGCAGTTCTTC
abundance: NA
j_gene: TRBJ2-1
v_gene: TRBV25-1
d_gene: TRBD2

CDR3aa: CAWTGASNYGYTF
CDR3nt: TGTGCCTGGACAGGGGCCTCTAACTATGGCTACACCTTC
abundance: NA
j_gene: TRBJ1-2
v_gene: TRBV30
d_gene: NA

CDR3aa: CASSTSSRGVYEQYF
CDR3nt: TGTGCCAGCAGTACTTCATCCAGGGGCGTCTACGAGCAGTACTTC
abundance: NA
j_gene: TRBJ2-7
v_gene: TRBV7-2
d_gene: NA